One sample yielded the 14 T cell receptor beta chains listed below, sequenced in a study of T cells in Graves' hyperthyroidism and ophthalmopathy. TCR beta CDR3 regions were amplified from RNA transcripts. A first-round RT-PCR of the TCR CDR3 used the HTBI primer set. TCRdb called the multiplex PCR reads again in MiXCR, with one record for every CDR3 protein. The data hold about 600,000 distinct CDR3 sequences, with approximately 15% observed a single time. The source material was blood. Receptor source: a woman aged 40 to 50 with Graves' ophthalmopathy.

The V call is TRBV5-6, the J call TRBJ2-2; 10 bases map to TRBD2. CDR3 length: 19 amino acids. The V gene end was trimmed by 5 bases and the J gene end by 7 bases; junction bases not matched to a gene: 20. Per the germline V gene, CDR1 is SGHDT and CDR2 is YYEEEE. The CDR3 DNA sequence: TGTGCCAGCAGTCCGTCGGGGCCTAGCGGGAGCGAATTCGGCGGGGAGCTGTTTTTT. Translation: CASSPSGPSGSEFGGELFF.

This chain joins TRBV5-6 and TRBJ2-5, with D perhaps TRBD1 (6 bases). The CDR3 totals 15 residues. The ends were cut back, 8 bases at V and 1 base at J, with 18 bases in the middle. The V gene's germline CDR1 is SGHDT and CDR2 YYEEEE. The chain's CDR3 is CASSSTGGGQETQYF. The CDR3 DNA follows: TGTGCCAGTAGTAGTACTGGGGGCGGCCAAGAGACCCAGTACTTC. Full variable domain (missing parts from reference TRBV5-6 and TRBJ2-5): DAGVTQSPTHLIKTRGQQVTLRCSPKSGHDTVSWYQQALGQGPQFIFQYYEEEERQRGNFPDRFSGHQFPNYSSELNVNALLLGDSALYLCASSSTGGGQETQYFGPGTRLLVL.

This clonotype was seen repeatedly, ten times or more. The CDR3 is CASSTTWTGFTDTQYF. Here the CDR3 DNA reads TGTGCCAGTAGTACTACTTGGACAGGGTTCACAGATACGCAGTATTTT. The chain links TRBV19 to TRBJ2-3; 8 positions match TRBD1. The germline gives CDR1 LNHDA, CDR2 SQIVND (reference sequence). J gave up 2 bases and V 4 bases, and 8 bases lay outside the gene matches. There are 16 residues in the CDR3.

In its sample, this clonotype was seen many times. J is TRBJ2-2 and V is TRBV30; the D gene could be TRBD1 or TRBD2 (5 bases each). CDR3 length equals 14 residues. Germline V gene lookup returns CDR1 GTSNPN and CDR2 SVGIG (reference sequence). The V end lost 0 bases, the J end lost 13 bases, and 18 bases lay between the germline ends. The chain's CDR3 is CAWSVALAGRVLFF. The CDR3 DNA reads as TGTGCCTGGAGTGTAGCTCTAGCAGGCAGGGTGCTGTTTTTT.

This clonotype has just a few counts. CDR3 loop: CSATNQDRPHTEAFF. In nucleotides, the CDR3 is TGCAGTGCCACCAATCAGGACAGGCCTCACACTGAAGCTTTCTTT. This chain links TRBV20-1 with TRBJ1-1, with TRBD1 matching 7 bases. This CDR3 is 15 amino acids long. Germline values: CDR1 DFQATT, CDR2 SNEGSKA (reference sequence). After removal of 6 bases from V and 3 bases from J, the junction contained 13 bases not matched to a gene.

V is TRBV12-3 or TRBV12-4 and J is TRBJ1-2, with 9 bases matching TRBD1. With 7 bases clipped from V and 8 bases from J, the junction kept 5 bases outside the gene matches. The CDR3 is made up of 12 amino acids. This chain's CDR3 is CASKPDRGGYTF. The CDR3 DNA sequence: TGTGCCAGCAAGCCGGACAGGGGCGGCTACACCTTC.

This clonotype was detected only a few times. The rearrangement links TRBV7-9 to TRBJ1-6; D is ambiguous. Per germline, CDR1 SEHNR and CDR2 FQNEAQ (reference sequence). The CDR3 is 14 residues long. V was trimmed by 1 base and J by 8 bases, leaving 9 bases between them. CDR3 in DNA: TGTGCCAGCAGCTTAGATGGCTGGGATTCACCCCTCCACTTT. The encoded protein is CASSLDGWDSPLHF.

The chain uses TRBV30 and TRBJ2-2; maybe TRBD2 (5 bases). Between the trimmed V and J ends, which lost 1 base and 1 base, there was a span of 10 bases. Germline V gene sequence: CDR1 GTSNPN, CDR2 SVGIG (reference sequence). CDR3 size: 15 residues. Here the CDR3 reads CAWSGGAGNTGELFF. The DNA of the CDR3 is TGTGCCTGGAGTGGAGGTGCGGGGAACACCGGGGAGCTGTTTTTT.

Written as DNA, the CDR3 is TGTGCCAGCACCCCGAGGGAGGTTGCTAATGAGCAGTTCTTC. Protein product: CASTPREVANEQFF. The rearrangement uses TRBV12-3 or TRBV12-4 and TRBJ2-1; TRBD2 is a possible D gene (6 bases). The germline V and J ends were trimmed by 7 bases and 7 bases, with 17 bases remaining between them. The CDR3 is made up of 14 amino acids.

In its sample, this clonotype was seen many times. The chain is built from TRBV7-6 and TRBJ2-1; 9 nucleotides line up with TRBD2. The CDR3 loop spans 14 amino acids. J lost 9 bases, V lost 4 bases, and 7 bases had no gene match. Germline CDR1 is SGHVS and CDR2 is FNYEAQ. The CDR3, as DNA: TGTGCCAGCAGCTCCGGGGGACTAGCTGGTGAGCAGTTCTTC. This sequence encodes CASSSGGLAGEQFF.

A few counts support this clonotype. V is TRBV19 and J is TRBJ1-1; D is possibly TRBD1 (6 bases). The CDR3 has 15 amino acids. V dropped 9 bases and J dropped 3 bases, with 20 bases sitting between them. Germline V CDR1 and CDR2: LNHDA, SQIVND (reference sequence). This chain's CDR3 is CASRGRGNRDTEAFF. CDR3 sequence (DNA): TGTGCCAGCCGCGGGAGGGGGAATAGGGACACTGAAGCTTTCTTT.

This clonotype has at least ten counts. As DNA, the CDR3 is TGCGCCAGCAGCCAAGACGCGGGGGTCTATGGCTACACCTTC. Translation: CASSQDAGVYGYTF. J is TRBJ1-2 and V is TRBV4-1, with D possibly being TRBD1 (5 bases). This CDR3 has 14 amino acids. The germline gives CDR1 MGHRA, CDR2 YSYEKL. The V gene lost 0 bases and the J gene lost 4 bases, with 9 bases spanning the gap.

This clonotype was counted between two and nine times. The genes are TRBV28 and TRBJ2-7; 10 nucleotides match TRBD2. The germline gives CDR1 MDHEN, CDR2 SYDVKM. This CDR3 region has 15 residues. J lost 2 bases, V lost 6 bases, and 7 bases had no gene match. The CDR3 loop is CASSPGTSVPYEQYF. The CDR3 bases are TGTGCCAGCAGCCCCGGGACTAGCGTGCCCTACGAGCAGTACTTC.

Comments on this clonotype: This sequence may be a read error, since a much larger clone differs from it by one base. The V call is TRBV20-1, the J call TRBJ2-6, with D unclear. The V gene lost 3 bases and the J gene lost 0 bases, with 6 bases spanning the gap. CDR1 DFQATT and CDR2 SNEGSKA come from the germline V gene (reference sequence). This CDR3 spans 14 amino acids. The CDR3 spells CSARVDSGANVLTF. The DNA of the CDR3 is TGCAGTGCTAGGGTGGACTCTGGGGCCAACGTCCTGACTTTC.